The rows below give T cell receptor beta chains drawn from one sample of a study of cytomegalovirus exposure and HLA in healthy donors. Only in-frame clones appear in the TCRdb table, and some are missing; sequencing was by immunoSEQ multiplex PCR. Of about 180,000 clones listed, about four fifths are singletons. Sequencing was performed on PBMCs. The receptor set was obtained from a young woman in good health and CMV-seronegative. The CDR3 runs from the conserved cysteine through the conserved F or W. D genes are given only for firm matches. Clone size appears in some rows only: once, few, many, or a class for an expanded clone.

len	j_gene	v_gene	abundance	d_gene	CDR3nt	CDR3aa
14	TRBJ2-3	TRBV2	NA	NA	TGTGCCAGCAGGAGGGCCGGAGGCACAGATACGCAGTATTTT	CASRRAGGTDTQYF
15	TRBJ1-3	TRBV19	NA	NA	TGTGCCAGTAGTATAGGGGACATCTCTGGAAACACCATATATTTT	CASSIGDISGNTIYF
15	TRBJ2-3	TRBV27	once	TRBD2	TGTGCCAGCAGTCCCTTAGCGGGACCCACAGATACGCAGTATTTT	CASSPLAGPTDTQYF
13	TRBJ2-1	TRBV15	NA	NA	TGTGCCACCAGCAGAGATTTCTATAATGAGCAGTTCTTC	CATSRDFYNEQFF
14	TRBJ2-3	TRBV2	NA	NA	TGTGCCAGCAAGAAGACAGGAACCACAGATACGCAGTATTTT	CASKKTGTTDTQYF
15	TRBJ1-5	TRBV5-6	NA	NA	TGTGCCAGCAGCTTTCGGGGGGGGCCCAATCAGCCCCAGCATTTT	CASSFRGGPNQPQHF
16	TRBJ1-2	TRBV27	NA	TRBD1	TGTGCCAGCAGTCCATATGGGGGACAGGGTAACTATGGCTACACCTTC	CASSPYGGQGNYGYTF
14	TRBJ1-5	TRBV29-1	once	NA	TGCAGCGTTCAGGTGTCTTCTCCGGGGCAGCCCCAGCATTTT	CSVQVSSPGQPQHF
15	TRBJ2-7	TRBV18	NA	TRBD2	TGTGCCAGCTCATCAAAAGCGGGGGGTTCCTACGAGCAGTACTTC	CASSSKAGGSYEQYF
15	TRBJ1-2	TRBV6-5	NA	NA	TGTGCCAGCAGTTACTCTGTTGGGGCGAGCTATGGCTACACCTTC	CASSYSVGASYGYTF
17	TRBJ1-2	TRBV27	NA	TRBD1	TGTGCCAGCAGTTACCGGGACAGGGGGCTGTCGAACTATGGCTACACCTTC	CASSYRDRGLSNYGYTF
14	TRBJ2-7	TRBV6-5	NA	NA	TGTGCCAGCAGTTACTCGTTGTATTCCTACGAGCAGTACTTC	CASSYSLYSYEQYF
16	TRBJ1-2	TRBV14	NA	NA	TGTGCCAGCAGCCCGCGGGCGGACCCAGTTAACTATGGCTACACCTTC	CASSPRADPVNYGYTF
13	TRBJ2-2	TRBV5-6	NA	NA	TGTGCCAGCAGCCGACTGAACACCGGGGAGCTGTTTTTT	CASSRLNTGELFF
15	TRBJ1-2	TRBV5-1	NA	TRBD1	TGCGCCAGCGGACAACAGGGGGCGTTAAACTATGGCTACACCTTC	CASGQQGALNYGYTF